The 13 T cell receptor beta chains below come from one sample, sequenced in a study of blood T cell repertoires in COVID-19. Method: immunoSEQ multiplex PCR; TCRdb's copy keeps in-frame clones and lacks some. This table has about 150,000 clones, around 91% appearing once. The sample taken for sequencing was peripheral blood. These receptor sequences come from an older woman with active COVID-19.

The gene calls are TRBV4-1 and TRBJ2-3; maybe TRBD2 (6 bases). V was trimmed by 0 bases and J by 1 base, leaving 14 bases between them. Per the germline V gene, CDR1 is MGHRA and CDR2 is YSYEKL. The CDR3 runs 17 residues. This chain's CDR3 is CASSQDGPGAGTDTQYF. Written as DNA, the CDR3 is TGCGCCAGCAGCCAAGATGGGCCGGGAGCCGGCACAGATACGCAGTATTTT.

This chain connects TRBV5-1 to TRBJ2-2, with TRBD2 identical over 7 bases. The CDR3 totals 15 residues. The J segment lost 6 bases and the V segment lost 2 bases, leaving 7 bases of the junction unmatched. Germline values: CDR1 SGHRS, CDR2 YFSETQ. In DNA form, the CDR3 reads TGCGCCAGCAGCTTCAGATATGGGGGGGCCGGGGAGCTGTTTTTT. It is translated as CASSFRYGGAGELFF.

V is TRBV3-1 (or the pseudogene TRBV3-2) and J is TRBJ1-1; TRBD1 matches at 8 bases. Germline CDR1 is LGHDT and CDR2 is YNNKEL (reference sequence). The CDR3 spans 16 residues. Trimming took 4 bases from V and 5 from J; bases not matched to a gene: 12. CDR3 nucleotide sequence: TGTGCCAGCAGCCTTAATATCCGGACAGGGCGGACTGAAGCTTTCTTT. This translates into CASSLNIRTGRTEAFF.

The genes are TRBV5-4 and TRBJ2-1; 8 nucleotides agree with TRBD2. This CDR3 is 16 amino acids long. Germline V gene sequence: CDR1 SGHNT, CDR2 YYREEE (reference sequence). V gave up 1 base and J gave up 2 bases; unmatched junction bases: 5. DNA for the CDR3: TGTGCCAGCAGCTTGACCTATAGCGGGACCTACAATGAGCAGTTCTTC. Its translation: CASSLTYSGTYNEQFF.

The V call is TRBV28, the J call TRBJ2-5, with TRBD1 matching over 9 bases. The CDR3 runs to 17 residues. V lost 5 bases and J lost 6; bases outside the gene matches: 16. From germline, CDR1 is MDHEN and CDR2 SYDVKM. DNA for the CDR3: TGTGCCAGCAGTCCCTCCACAGGGGGCGGCAGTCTGAAGACCCAGTACTTC. Encoded protein: CASSPSTGGGSLKTQYF.

The chain is built from TRBV7-2 and TRBJ2-1; 11 nucleotides align to TRBD2. The CDR3 runs to 16 residues. V was pared by 0 bases and J by 6 bases, with 4 bases of the junction left unmatched. Germline-derived CDR1 and CDR2 are SGHTA and FQGNSA. CDR3 sequence reads: CASSLALAGGSNEQFF. For the CDR3, the DNA is TGTGCCAGCAGCTTAGCCCTAGCGGGAGGAAGCAATGAGCAGTTCTTC. The full variable domain, in which reference TRBV7-2 and TRBJ2-1 provide the parts outside the CDR3, is GAGVSQSPSNKVTEKGKDVELRCDPISGHTALYWYRQSLGQGLEFLIYFQGNSAPDKSGLPSDRFSAERTGGSVSTLTIQRTQQEDSAVYLCASSLALAGGSNEQFFGPGTRLTVL.

The V gene is TRBV9, the J gene TRBJ1-1; the D gene is possibly TRBD1 (5 bases). Germline-derived CDR1 and CDR2 are SGDLS and YYNGEE. The CDR3 loop spans 14 amino acids. V was cut by 0 bases and J by 4 bases, with 10 bases left in between. The CDR3 sequence: CASSVDQGSTEAFF. In DNA, the CDR3 is TGTGCCAGCAGCGTAGACCAGGGTAGCACTGAAGCTTTCTTT.

A few counts support this clone. This chain links TRBV7-9 with TRBJ1-5; D is undetermined. V was trimmed by 5 bases and J by 0 bases, leaving 14 bases between them. This CDR3 region has 16 residues. Germline V lookup: CDR1 SEHNR, CDR2 FQNEAQ (reference sequence). CDR3 coding DNA: TGTGCCAGCAGCCCCTTCAGAGGAAATAGCAATCAGCCCCAGCATTTT. It encodes CASSPFRGNSNQPQHF.

The chain carries TRBV5-1 and TRBJ2-2, with a possible D match to TRBD1 (6 bases). CDR1 SGHRS and CDR2 YFSETQ come from the germline V gene. The V end lost 4 bases, the J end lost 0 bases, and 13 bases lay between the germline ends. The CDR3 is 16 residues long. This chain's CDR3 is CASSRRQVSNTGELFF. CDR3 DNA: TGCGCCAGCAGCCGTAGACAGGTATCGAACACCGGGGAGCTGTTTTTT.

The CDR3 reads CATSRDPPGAPYNEQFF. The CDR3 DNA reads TGTGCCACCAGCAGAGATCCCCCGGGAGCCCCCTACAATGAGCAGTTCTTC. The V and J genes are TRBV15 and TRBJ2-1, with D perhaps TRBD2 (6 bases). The germline CDR1 and CDR2 sequences are LNHNV and YYDKDF (reference sequence). The CDR3 has 17 residues. Between the trimmed V and J ends, which lost 0 bases and 2 bases, there was a span of 14 bases.

Comment on this clone: At one of its ends the junction is not consistent with the germline gene, which may arise from a read error. The V and J genes are TRBV6-1 and TRBJ1-5, with 12 bases identical to TRBD1. Germline V gives CDR1 MNHNS, CDR2 SASEGT. This CDR3 is built from 16 residues. The CDR3 loop reads CASSAFGTGGKQPQHF. CDR3 coding DNA: TGTGCCAGCAGTGCATTTGGGACAGGGGGCAAACAGCCCCAGCATTTT.

The chain employs TRBV10-3 and TRBJ2-1; TRBD2 matches at 14 bases. The CDR3 loop spans 16 amino acids. Germline V gene lookup returns CDR1 ENHRY and CDR2 SYGVKD. The J segment lost 7 bases and the V segment lost 2 bases, leaving 4 bases of the junction unmatched. As DNA, the CDR3 is TGTGCCATCAGTGAGGGGGGACTAGCGGGAGCGAATGAGCAGTTCTTC. Residues: CAISEGGLAGANEQFF.

This chain joins TRBV6-6 and TRBJ2-6; D is ambiguous. Germline assignment: CDR1 MNHNY and CDR2 SVGAGI (reference sequence). This CDR3 has 15 residues. Trimming took off 2 bases at V and 2 bases at J, with 7 bases between the two ends. CDR3 in amino acids: CASSYEVAGANVLTF. The CDR3 DNA follows: TGTGCCAGCAGTTACGAGGTAGCTGGGGCCAACGTCCTGACTTTC.